A selection of T cell receptor beta chains follows, all from one sample in a study of T cell responses to AZD1222 COVID-19 vaccine. Method: immunoSEQ multiplex PCR; TCRdb's copy keeps in-frame clones and lacks some. The sample contains approximately 80,000 clones, 85% to 95% of which appear only once. Source: peripheral blood, taken 28 days after the second AZD1222 dose. These receptors were collected from an adult who received the AZD1222 COVID-19 vaccine. Each CDR3 is given with its conserved first and last residue. Each record gives: D gene, J gene, clone size, V gene, CDR3 protein, CDR3 DNA. D genes are given only for firm matches. Where a row states a size, it is once, few, many or the class of an expanded clone; other rows omit it.

d_gene: .; j_gene: TRBJ2-1; abundance: .; v_gene: TRBV5-1; CDR3aa: CASSFGLLYNEQFF; CDR3nt: TGCGCCAGCAGCTTCGGGCTTCTCTACAATGAGCAGTTCTTC
d_gene: .; j_gene: TRBJ1-1; abundance: .; v_gene: TRBV19; CDR3aa: CASSRQGNTEAFF; CDR3nt: TGTGCCAGTAGTAGGCAGGGTAACACTGAAGCTTTCTTT
d_gene: .; j_gene: TRBJ1-2; abundance: .; v_gene: TRBV15; CDR3aa: CATSRDHKLYGYTF; CDR3nt: TGTGCCACCAGCAGAGATCATAAACTCTATGGCTACACCTTC
d_gene: .; j_gene: TRBJ2-7; abundance: .; v_gene: TRBV6-2/TRBV6-3; CDR3aa: CASSYFRAGEQYF; CDR3nt: TGTGCCAGCAGTTATTTCAGGGCGGGCGAGCAGTACTTC
d_gene: .; j_gene: TRBJ2-7; abundance: .; v_gene: TRBV6-2/TRBV6-3; CDR3aa: CASSTPNGGTPPYEQYF; CDR3nt: TGTGCCAGCAGTACCCCCAACGGCGGAACCCCCCCCTACGAGCAGTACTTC
d_gene: TRBD1; j_gene: TRBJ1-4; abundance: .; v_gene: TRBV6-1; CDR3aa: CASSELLYTTGVLEKLFF; CDR3nt: TGTGCCAGCAGTGAATTGTTATATACGACAGGGGTTTTAGAAAAACTGTTTTTT
d_gene: TRBD2; j_gene: TRBJ2-1; abundance: .; v_gene: TRBV5-1; CDR3aa: CASSLVRSGPYNEQFF; CDR3nt: TGCGCCAGCAGCTTGGTTCGTAGCGGGCCCTACAATGAGCAGTTCTTC
d_gene: TRBD2; j_gene: TRBJ2-1; abundance: .; v_gene: TRBV2; CDR3aa: CASRSGSGGGNEQFF; CDR3nt: TGTGCCAGCAGGAGTGGTAGCGGGGGGGGAAATGAGCAGTTCTTC
d_gene: TRBD1; j_gene: TRBJ2-7; abundance: .; v_gene: TRBV28; CDR3aa: CASSTRDRAYEQYF; CDR3nt: TGTGCCAGCAGTACCCGGGACAGAGCCTACGAGCAGTACTTC
d_gene: TRBD1; j_gene: TRBJ1-3; abundance: .; v_gene: TRBV9; CDR3aa: CASSARDRGFTIYF; CDR3nt: TGTGCCAGCAGCGCCCGGGACAGGGGATTCACCATATATTTT
d_gene: .; j_gene: TRBJ1-5; abundance: .; v_gene: TRBV19; CDR3aa: CASSMTNNQPQHF; CDR3nt: TGTGCCAGTAGTATGACGAACAATCAGCCCCAGCATTTT
d_gene: .; j_gene: TRBJ1-6; abundance: .; v_gene: TRBV9; CDR3aa: CASSVQPNSPLHF; CDR3nt: TGTGCCAGCAGCGTACAACCGAATTCACCCCTCCACTTT
d_gene: .; j_gene: TRBJ2-2; abundance: once; v_gene: TRBV14; CDR3aa: CASSQEGLAGELFF; CDR3nt: TGTGCCAGCAGCCAAGAAGGACTGGCAGGGGAGCTGTTTTTT
d_gene: TRBD2; j_gene: TRBJ2-7; abundance: .; v_gene: TRBV2; CDR3aa: CASSERGTSVYEQYF; CDR3nt: TGTGCCAGCAGTGAAAGAGGGACTAGCGTCTACGAGCAGTACTTC
d_gene: .; j_gene: TRBJ2-2; abundance: .; v_gene: TRBV23-1; CDR3aa: CASSRNSHSGELFF; CDR3nt: TGCGCCAGCAGTCGAAACTCTCACAGCGGGGAGCTGTTTTTT
d_gene: .; j_gene: TRBJ2-3; abundance: .; v_gene: TRBV12-3/TRBV12-4; CDR3aa: CASSHSDTQYF; CDR3nt: TGTGCCAGCAGTCACTCAGATACGCAGTATTTT
d_gene: .; j_gene: TRBJ1-5; abundance: .; v_gene: TRBV15; CDR3aa: CATSRDSEVPNQPQHF; CDR3nt: TGTGCCACCAGCAGAGATTCCGAAGTGCCGAATCAGCCCCAGCATTTT